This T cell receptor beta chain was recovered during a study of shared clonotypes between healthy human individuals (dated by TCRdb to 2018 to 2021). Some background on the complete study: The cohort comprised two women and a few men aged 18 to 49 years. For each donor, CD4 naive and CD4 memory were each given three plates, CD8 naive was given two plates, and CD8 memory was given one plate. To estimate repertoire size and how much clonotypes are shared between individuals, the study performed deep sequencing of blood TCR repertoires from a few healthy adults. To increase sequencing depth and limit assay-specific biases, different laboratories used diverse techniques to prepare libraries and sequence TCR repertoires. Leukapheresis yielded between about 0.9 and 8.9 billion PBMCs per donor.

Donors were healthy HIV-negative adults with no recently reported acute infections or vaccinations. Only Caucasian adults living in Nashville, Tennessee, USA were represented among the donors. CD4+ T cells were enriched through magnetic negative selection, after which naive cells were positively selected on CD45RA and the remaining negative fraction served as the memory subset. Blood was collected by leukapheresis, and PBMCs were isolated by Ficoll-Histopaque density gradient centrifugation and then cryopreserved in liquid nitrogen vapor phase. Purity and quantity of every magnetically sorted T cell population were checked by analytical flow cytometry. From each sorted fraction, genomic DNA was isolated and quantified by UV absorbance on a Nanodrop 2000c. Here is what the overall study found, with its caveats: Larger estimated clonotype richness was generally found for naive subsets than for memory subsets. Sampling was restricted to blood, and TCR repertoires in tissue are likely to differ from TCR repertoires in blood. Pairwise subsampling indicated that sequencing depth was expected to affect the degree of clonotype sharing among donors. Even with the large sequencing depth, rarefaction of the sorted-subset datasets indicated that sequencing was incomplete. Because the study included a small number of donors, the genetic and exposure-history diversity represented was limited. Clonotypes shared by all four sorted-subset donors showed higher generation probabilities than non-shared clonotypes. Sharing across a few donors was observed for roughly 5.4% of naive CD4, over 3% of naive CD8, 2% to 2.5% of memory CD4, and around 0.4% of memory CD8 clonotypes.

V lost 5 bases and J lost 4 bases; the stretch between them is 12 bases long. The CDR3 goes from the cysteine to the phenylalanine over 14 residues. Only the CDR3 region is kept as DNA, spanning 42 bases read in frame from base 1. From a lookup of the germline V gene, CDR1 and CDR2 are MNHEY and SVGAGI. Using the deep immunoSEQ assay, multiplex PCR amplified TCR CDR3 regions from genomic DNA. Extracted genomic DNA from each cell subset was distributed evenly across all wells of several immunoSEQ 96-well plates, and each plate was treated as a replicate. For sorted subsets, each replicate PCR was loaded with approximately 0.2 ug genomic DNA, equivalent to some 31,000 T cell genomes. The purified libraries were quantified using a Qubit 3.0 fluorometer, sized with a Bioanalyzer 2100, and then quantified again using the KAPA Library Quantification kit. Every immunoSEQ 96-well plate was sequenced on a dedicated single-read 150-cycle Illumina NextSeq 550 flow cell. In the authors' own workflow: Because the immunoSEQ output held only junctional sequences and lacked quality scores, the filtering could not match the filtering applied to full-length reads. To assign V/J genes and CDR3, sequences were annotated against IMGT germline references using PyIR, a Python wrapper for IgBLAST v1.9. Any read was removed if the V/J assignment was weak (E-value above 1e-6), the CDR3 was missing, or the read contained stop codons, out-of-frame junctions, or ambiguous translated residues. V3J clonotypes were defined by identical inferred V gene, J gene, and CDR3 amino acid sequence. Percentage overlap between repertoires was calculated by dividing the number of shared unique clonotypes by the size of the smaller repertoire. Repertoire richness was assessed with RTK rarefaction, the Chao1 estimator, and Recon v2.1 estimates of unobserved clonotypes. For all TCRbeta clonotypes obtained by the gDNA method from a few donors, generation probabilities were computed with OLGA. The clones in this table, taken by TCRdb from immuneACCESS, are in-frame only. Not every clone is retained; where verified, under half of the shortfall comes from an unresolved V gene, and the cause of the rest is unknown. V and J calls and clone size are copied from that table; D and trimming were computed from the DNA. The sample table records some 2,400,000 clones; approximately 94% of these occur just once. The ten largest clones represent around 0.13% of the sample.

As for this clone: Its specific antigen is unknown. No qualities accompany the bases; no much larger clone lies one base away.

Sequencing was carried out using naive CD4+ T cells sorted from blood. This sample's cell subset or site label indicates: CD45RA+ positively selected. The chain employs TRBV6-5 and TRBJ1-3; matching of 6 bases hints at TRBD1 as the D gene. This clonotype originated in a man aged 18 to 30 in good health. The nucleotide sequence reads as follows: TGTGCCAGCAGTAGGGGGGCGCGGGGAAACACCATATATTTT. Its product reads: CASSRGARGNTIYF.